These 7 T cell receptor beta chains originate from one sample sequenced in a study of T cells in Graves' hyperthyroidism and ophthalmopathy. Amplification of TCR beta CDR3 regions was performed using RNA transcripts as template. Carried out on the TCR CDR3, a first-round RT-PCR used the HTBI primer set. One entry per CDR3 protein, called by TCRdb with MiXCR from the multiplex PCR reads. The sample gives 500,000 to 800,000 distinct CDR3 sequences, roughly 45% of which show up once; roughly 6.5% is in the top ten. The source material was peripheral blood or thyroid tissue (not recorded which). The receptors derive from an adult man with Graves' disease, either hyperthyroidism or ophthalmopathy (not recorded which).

Here the CDR3 reads CASSPTGYGTEAFF. The DNA for the CDR3 is TGTGCCAGCAGCCCCACAGGGTACGGCACTGAAGCTTTCTTT. This chain uses TRBV9 with TRBJ1-1; possible D gene TRBD1, 6 bases. Trimming removed 4 bases at V and 4 bases at J, with 14 bases between. The CDR3 runs to 14 residues. Per germline, CDR1 SGDLS and CDR2 YYNGEE.

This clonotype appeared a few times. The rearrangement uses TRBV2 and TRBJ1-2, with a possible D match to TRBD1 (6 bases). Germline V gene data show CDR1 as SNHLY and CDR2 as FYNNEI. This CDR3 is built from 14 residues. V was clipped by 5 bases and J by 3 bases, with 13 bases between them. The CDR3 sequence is CASSSRQDYYGYTF. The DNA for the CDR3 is TGTGCCAGCAGTTCAAGACAGGATTACTATGGCTACACCTTC.

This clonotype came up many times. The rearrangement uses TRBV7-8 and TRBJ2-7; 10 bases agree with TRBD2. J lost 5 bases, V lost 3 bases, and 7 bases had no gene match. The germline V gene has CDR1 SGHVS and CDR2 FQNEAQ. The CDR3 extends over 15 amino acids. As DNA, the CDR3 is TGTGCCAGCAGCTTGGCTAGCGGGAGATTCGACGAGCAGTACTTC. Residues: CASSLASGRFDEQYF.

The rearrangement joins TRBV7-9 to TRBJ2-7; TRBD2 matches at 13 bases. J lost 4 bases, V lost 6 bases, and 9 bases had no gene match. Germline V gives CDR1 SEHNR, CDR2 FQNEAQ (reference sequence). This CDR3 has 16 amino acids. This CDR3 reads CASSFRTSGSFYEQYF. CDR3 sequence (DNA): TGTGCCAGCAGTTTCCGGACTAGCGGGAGTTTTTACGAGCAGTACTTC.

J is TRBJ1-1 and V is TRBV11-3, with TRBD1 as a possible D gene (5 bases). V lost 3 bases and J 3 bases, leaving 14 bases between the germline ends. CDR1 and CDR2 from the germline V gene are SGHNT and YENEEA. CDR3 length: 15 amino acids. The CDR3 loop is CASSFDGGTDTEAFF. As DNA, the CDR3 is TGTGCCAGCAGCTTCGACGGGGGGACGGACACTGAAGCTTTCTTT.

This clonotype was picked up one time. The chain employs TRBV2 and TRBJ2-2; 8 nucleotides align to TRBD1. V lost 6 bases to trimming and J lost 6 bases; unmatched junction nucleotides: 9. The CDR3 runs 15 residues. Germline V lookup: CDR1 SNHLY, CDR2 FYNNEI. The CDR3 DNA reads TGTGCCAGCAGGTTACAGGGGGTGGATGCCGGGGAGCTGTTTTTT. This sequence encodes CASRLQGVDAGELFF.

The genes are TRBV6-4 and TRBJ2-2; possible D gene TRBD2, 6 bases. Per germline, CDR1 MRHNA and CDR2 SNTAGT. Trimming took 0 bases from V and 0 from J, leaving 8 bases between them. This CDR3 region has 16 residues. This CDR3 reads CASSDSWTTNTGELFF. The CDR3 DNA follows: TGTGCCAGCAGTGACTCGTGGACTACGAACACCGGGGAGCTGTTTTTT.